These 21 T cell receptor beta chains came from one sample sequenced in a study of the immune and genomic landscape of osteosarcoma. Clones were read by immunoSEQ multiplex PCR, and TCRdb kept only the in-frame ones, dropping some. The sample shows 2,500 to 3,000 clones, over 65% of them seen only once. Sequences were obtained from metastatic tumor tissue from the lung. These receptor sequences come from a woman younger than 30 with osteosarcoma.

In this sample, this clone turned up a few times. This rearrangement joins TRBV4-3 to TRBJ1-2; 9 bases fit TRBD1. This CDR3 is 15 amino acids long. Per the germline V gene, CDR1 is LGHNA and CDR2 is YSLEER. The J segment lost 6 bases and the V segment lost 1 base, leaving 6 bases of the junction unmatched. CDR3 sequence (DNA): TGCGCCAGCAGCCAAGGGCCCGGACAGGGGAATGGCTACACCTTC. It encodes CASSQGPGQGNGYTF.

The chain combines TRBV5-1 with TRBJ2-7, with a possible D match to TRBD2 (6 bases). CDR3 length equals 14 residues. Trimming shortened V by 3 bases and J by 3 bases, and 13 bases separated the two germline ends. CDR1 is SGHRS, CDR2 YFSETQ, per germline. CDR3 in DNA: TGCGCCAGCAGCTCCTGGACTACATTCTACGAGCAGTACTTC. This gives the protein CASSSWTTFYEQYF.

The CDR3 region has the DNA TGTGCCAGCGACCTTTTGGGGGATGGCTACACCTTC. This translates into CASDLLGDGYTF. The chain uses TRBV6-1 and TRBJ1-2; a possible D gene is TRBD1 (5 bases). V was pared by 8 bases and J by 6 bases, with 13 bases between. Germline loops: CDR1 MNHNS, CDR2 SASEGT. CDR3 size: 12 residues.

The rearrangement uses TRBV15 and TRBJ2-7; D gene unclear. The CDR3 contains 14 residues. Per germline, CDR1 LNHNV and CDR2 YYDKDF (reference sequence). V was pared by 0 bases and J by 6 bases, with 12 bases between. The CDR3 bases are TGTGCCACCAGCAGAGATTTGAGATCGGGCGAGCAGTACGTC. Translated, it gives CATSRDLRSGEQYV.

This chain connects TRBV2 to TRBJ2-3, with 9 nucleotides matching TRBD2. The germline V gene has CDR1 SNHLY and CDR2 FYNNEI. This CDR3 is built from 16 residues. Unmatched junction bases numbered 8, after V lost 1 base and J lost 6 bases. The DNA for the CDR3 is TGTGCCAGCAGTGAAGACTTCGGACTAGCGTCGGATACGCAGTATTTT. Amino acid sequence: CASSEDFGLASDTQYF.

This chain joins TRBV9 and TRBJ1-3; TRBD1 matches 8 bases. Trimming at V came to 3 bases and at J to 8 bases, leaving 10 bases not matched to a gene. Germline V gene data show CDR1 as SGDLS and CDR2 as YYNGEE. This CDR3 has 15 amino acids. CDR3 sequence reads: CASSGPGTGHHTIYF. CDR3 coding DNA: TGTGCCAGCAGCGGTCCAGGGACAGGCCATCACACCATATATTTT. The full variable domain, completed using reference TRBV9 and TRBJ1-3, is DSGVTQTPKHLITATGQRVTLRCSPRSGDLSVYWYQQSLDQGLQFLIQYYNGEERAKGNILERFSAQQFPDLHSELNLSSLELGDSALYFCASSGPGTGHHTIYFGEGSWLTVV.

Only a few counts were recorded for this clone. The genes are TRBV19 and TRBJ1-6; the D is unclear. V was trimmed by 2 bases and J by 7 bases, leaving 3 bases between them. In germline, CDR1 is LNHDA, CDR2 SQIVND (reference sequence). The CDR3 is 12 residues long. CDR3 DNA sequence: TGTGCCAGTAGTATAAAGAATTCACCCCTCCACTTT. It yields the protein CASSIKNSPLHF.

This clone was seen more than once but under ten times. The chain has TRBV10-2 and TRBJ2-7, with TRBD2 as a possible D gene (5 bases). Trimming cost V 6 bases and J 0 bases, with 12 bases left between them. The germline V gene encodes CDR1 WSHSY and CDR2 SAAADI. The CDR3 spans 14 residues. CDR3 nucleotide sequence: TGCGCCAGCAGGGAAGGAGGCCTCTCCTACGAGCAGTACTTC. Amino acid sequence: CASREGGLSYEQYF.

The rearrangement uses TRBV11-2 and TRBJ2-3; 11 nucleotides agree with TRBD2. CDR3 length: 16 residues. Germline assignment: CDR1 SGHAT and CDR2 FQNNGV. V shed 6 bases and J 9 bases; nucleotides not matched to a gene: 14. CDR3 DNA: TGTGCCAGCAGAGCGGCTAGCGGGGGGATAGGGAAAACGCAGTATTTT. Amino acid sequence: CASRAASGGIGKTQYF.

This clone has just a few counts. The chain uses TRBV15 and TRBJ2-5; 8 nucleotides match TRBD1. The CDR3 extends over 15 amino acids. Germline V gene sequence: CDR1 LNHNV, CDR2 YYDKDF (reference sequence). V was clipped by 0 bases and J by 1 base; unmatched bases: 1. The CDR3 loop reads CATSRDRGPQETQYF. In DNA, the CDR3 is TGTGCCACCAGCAGAGACAGGGGGCCCCAAGAGACCCAGTACTTC.

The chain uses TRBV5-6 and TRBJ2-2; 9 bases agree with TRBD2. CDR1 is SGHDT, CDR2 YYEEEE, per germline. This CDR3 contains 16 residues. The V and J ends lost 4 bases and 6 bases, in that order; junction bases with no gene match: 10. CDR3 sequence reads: CASSVLGGGAAGELFF. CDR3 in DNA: TGTGCCAGCAGCGTATTAGGCGGGGGGGCCGCCGGGGAGCTGTTTTTT. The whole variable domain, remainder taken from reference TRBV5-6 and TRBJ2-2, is DAGVTQSPTHLIKTRGQQVTLRCSPKSGHDTVSWYQQALGQGPQFIFQYYEEEERQRGNFPDRFSGHQFPNYSSELNVNALLLGDSALYLCASSVLGGGAAGELFFGEGSRLTVL.

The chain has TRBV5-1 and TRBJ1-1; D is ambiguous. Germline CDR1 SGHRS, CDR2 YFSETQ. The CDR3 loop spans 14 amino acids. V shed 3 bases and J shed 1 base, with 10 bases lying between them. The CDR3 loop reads CASSSQRTNTEAFF. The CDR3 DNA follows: TGCGCCAGCAGCTCGCAACGGACGAACACTGAAGCTTTCTTT.

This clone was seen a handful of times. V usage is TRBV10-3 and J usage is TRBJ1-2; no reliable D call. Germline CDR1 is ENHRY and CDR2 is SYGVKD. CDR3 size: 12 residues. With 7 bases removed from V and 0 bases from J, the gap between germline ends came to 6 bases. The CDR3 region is CAITESNYGYTF. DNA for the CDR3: TGTGCCATCACCGAATCTAACTATGGCTACACCTTC.

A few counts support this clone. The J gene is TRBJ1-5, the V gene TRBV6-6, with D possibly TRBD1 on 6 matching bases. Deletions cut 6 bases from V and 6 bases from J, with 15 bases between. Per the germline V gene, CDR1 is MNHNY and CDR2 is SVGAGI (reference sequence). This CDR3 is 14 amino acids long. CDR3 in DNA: TGTGCCAGCAGGGACCCAGGGGATCGTCAGCCCCAGCATTTT. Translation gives CASRDPGDRQPQHF.

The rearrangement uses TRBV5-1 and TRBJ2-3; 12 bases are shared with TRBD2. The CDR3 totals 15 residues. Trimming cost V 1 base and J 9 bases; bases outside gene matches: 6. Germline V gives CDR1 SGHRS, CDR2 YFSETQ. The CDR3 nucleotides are TGCGCCAGCAGCTTGTCTAGCGGGGGGGCCGACACGCAGTATTTT. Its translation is CASSLSSGGADTQYF. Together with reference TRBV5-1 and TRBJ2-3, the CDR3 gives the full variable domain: KAGVTQTPRYLIKTRGQQVTLSCSPISGHRSVSWYQQTPGQGLQFLFEYFSETQRNKGNFPGRFSGRQFSNSRSEMNVSTLELGDSALYLCASSLSSGGADTQYFGPGTRLTVL.

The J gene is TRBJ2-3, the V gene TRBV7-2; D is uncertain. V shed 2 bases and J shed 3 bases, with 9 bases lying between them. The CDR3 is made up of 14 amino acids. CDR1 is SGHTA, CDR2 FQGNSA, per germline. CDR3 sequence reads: CASSLFGRTDTQYF. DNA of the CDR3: TGTGCCAGCAGCTTATTCGGGCGGACAGATACGCAGTATTTT.

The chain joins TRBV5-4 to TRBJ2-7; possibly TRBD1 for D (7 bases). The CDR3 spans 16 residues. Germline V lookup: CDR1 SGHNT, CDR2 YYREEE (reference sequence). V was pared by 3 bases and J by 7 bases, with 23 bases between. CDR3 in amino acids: CASSSGRDREGGEQYF. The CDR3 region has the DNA TGTGCCAGCAGCTCAGGCCGAGACAGGGAAGGGGGGGAGCAGTACTTC.

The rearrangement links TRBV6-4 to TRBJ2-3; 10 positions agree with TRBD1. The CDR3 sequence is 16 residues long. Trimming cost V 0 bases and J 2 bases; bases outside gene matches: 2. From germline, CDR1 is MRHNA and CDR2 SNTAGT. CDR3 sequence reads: CASSDSGTGDTDTQYF. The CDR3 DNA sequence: TGTGCCAGCAGTGACTCGGGGACAGGGGACACAGATACGCAGTATTTT.

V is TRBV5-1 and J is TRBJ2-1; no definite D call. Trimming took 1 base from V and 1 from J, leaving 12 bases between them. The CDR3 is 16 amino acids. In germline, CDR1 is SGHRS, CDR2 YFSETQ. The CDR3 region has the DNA TGCGCCAGCAGCTTGCGGTCAGACTTATCCTACAATGAGCAGTTCTTC. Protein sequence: CASSLRSDLSYNEQFF.

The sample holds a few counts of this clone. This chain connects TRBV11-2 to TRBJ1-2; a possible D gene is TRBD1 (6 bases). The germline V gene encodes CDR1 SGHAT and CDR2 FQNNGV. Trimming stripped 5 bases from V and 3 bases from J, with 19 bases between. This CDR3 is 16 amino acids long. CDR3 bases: TGTGCCAGCAGCCCTCGCTTACAGGGTGGGGACTATGGCTACACCTTC. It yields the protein CASSPRLQGGDYGYTF.

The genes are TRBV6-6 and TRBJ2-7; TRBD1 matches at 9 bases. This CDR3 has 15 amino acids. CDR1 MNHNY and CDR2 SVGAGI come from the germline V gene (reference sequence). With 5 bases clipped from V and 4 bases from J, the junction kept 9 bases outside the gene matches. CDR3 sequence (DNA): TGTGCCAGCAGTACCCCCGGGACAGGGAGGTACGAGCAGTACTTC. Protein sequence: CASSTPGTGRYEQYF.